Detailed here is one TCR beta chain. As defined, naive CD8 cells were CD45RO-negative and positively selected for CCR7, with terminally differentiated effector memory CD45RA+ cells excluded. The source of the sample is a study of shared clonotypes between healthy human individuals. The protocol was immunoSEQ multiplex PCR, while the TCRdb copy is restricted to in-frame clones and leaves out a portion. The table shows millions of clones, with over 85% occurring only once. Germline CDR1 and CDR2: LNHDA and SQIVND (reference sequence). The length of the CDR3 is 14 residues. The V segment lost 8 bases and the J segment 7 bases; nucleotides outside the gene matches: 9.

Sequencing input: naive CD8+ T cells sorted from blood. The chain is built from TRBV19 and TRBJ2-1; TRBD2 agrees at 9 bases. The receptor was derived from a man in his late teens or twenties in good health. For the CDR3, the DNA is TGTGCCAGTCTAGGGCTAGCGGGACAGAATGAGCAGTTCTTC. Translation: CASLGLAGQNEQFF.